The T cell receptor beta chain described here comes from a study of shared clonotypes between healthy human individuals. Overall study: A couple of women and a few men aged 18 to 49 served as donors. Study-level points and caveats: Among donors, sharing of clonotypes was expected to be affected by sequencing depth. Generation of non-shared clonotypes was less probable than generation of clonotypes shared by all four donors.

The CDR3 has 16 residues. V trimming: 4 bases; J trimming: 7 bases; junction bases outside the gene matches: 14. Germline CDR1 SGHNT, CDR2 YYREEE (reference sequence). The input for sorted-subset replicate PCRs was approximately 190 ng DNA, tens of thousands of T cell genomes. Using immunoSEQ multiplex PCR, the repertoire was profiled, and TCRdb retains in-frame clones only, with some absent. The profile shows about 980,000 clones, 76% of them singletons. In its sample, this clone was seen a few times. Its matching antigen is unknown. What was sequenced was memory CD4+ T cells sorted from blood. Described subset: CD45RA-negative fraction. V and J are TRBV5-4 and TRBJ2-7, with 10 positions matching TRBD2. The receptor was derived from a man aged 18 to 30 in good health. The CDR3 region has the DNA TGTGCCAGCAGCGGGATAGCGGGAGGTTCTCCTAGTGAGCAGTACTTC. Residues: CASSGIAGGSPSEQYF.